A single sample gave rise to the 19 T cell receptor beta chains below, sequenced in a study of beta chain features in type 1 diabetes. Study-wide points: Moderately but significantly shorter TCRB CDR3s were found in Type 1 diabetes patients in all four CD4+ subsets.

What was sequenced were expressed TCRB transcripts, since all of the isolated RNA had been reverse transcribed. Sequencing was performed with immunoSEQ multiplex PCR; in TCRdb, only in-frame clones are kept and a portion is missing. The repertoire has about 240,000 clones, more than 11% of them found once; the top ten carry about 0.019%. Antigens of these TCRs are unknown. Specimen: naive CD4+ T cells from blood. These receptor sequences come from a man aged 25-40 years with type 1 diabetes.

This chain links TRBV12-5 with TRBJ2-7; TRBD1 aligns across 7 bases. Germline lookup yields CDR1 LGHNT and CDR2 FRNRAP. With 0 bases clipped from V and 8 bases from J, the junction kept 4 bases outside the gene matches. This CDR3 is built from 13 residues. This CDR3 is CASGLVRGQQQYF. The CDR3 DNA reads TGTGCTAGTGGTTTGGTCCGGGGACAGCAGCAGTACTTC.

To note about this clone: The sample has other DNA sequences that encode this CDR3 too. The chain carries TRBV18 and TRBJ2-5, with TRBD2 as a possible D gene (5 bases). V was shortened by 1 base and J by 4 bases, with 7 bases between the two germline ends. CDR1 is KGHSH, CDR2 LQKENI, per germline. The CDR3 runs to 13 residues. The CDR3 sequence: CASSPLEGETQYF. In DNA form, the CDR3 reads TGTGCCAGCTCACCACTAGAGGGAGAGACCCAGTACTTC.

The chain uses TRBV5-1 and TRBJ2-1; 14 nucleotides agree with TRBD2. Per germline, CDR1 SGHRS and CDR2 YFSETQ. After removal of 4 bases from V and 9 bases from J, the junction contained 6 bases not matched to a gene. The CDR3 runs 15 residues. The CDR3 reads CASSAGTSGSIEQFF. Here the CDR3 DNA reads TGCGCCAGCAGCGCCGGGACTAGCGGGAGTATTGAGCAGTTCTTC.

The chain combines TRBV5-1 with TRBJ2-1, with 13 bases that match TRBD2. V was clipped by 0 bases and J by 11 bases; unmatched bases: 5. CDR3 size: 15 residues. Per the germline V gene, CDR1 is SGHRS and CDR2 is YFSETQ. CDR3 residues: CASSLAGLAGSQQFF. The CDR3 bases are TGCGCCAGCAGCTTGGCGGGACTAGCGGGGAGCCAGCAGTTCTTC.

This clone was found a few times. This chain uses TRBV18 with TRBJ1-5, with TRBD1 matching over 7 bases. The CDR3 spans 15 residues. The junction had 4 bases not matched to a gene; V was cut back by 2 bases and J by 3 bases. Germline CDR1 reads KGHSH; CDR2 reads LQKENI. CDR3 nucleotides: TGTGCCAGCTCACCAGAAGACAGGGCCAATCAGCCCCAGCATTTT. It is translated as CASSPEDRANQPQHF. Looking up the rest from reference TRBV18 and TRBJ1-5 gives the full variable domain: NAGVMQNPRHLVRRRGQEARLRCSPMKGHSHVYWYRQLPEEGLKFMVYLQKENIIDESGMPKERFSAEFPKEGPSILRIQQVVRGDSAAYFCASSPEDRANQPQHFGDGTRLSIL.

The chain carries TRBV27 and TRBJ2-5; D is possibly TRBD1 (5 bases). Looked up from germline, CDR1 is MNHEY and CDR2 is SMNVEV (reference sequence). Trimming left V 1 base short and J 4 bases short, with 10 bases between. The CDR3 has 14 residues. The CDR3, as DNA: TGTGCCAGCAGTTTATTGGCCAGGGCAGAGACCCAGTACTTC. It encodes CASSLLARAETQYF.

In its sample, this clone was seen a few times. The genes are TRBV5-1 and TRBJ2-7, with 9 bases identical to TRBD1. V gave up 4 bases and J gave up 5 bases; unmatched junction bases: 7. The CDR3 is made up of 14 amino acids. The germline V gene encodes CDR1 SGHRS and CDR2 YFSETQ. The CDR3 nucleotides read TGCGCCAGCAGCCCCCGGGACAGGGACGACGAGCAGTACTTC. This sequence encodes CASSPRDRDDEQYF. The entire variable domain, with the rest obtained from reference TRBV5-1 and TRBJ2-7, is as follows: KAGVTQTPRYLIKTRGQQVTLSCSPISGHRSVSWYQQTPGQGLQFLFEYFSETQRNKGNFPGRFSGRQFSNSRSEMNVSTLELGDSALYLCASSPRDRDDEQYFGPGTRLTVT.

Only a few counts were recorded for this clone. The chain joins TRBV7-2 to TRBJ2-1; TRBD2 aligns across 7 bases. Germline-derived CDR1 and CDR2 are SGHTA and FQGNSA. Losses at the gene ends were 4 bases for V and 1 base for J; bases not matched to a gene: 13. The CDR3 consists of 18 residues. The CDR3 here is CASSSPWGGPTSYNEQFF. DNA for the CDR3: TGTGCCAGCAGCTCACCCTGGGGGGGTCCTACTTCCTACAATGAGCAGTTCTTC.

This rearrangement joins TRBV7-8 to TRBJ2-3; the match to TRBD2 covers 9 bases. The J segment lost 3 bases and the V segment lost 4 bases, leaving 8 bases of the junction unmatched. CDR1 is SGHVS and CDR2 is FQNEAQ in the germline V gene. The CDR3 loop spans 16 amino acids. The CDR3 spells CASSSTPGLATDTQYF. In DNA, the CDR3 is TGTGCCAGCAGCTCTACACCGGGACTAGCTACAGATACGCAGTATTTT.

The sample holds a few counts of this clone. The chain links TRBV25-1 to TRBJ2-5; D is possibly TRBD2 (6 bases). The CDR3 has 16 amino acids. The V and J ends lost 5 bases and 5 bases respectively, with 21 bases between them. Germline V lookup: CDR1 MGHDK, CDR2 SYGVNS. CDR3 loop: CASSQLYQGRGETQYF. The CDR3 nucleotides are TGTGCCAGCAGTCAATTATACCAGGGCCGGGGGGAGACCCAGTACTTC.

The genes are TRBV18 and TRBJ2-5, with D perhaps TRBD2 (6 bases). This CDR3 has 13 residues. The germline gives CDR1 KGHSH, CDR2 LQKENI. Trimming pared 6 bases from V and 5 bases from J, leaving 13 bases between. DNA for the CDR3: TGTGCCAGCTCCCTTTTTGGAGGGGAGACCCAGTACTTC. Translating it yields CASSLFGGETQYF.

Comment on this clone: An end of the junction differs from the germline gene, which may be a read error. CDR3: CASSPATGQEAQYF. The CDR3 nucleotides are TGTGCCAGCAGCCCAGCGACAGGGCAAGAGGCCCAGTACTTC. The chain is built from TRBV5-6 and TRBJ2-5, with 7 nucleotides matching TRBD1. The V gene's germline CDR1 is SGHDT and CDR2 YYEEEE. This CDR3 is 14 amino acids long.

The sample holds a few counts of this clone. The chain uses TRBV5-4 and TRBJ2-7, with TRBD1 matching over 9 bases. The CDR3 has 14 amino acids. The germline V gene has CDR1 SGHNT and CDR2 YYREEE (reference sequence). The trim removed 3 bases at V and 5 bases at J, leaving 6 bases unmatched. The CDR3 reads CASSSRDRDHEQYF. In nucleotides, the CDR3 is TGTGCCAGCAGCTCGCGGGACAGGGACCACGAGCAGTACTTC.

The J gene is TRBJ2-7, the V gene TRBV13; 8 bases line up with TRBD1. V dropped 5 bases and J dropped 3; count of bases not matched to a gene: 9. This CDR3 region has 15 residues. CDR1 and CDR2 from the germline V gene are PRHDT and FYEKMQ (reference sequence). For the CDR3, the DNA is TGTGCCAGCAGCCCCGCGGGGACAGGAGACTACGAGCAGTACTTC. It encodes CASSPAGTGDYEQYF. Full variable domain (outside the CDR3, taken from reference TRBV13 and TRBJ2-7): AAGVIQSPRHLIKEKRETATLKCYPIPRHDTVYWYQQGPGQDPQFLISFYEKMQSDKGSIPDRFSAQQFSDYHSELNMSSLELGDSALYFCASSPAGTGDYEQYFGPGTRLTVT.

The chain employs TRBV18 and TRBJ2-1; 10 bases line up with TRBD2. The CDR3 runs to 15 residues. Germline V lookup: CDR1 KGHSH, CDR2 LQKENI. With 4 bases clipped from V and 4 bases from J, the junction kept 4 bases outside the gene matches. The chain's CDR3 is CASSQPTSGYNEQFF. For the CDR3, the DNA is TGTGCCAGCTCACAACCGACTAGCGGGTACAATGAGCAGTTCTTC.

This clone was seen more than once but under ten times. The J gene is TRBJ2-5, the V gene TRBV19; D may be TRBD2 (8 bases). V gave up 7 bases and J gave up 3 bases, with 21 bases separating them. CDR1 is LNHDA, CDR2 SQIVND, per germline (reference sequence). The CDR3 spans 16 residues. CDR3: CASTIGRGQAEETQYF. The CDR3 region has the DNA TGTGCCAGTACCATCGGGAGGGGGCAGGCGGAAGAGACCCAGTACTTC.

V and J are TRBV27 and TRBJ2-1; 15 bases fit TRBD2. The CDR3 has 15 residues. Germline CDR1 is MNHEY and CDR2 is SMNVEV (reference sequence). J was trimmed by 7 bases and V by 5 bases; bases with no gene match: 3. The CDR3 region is CASSIGTSGRNEQFF. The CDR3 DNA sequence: TGTGCCAGCAGTATCGGGACTAGCGGGAGGAATGAGCAGTTCTTC.

The CDR3 loop reads CASWTQGYEQYF. The DNA of the CDR3 is TGCGCCAGCTGGACGCAGGGCTACGAGCAGTACTTC. The chain is built from TRBV10-1 and TRBJ2-7; D possibly corresponds to TRBD1 (5 bases). The V gene lost 8 bases and the J gene lost 3 bases, with 11 bases spanning the gap. Germline V CDR1 and CDR2: WNHNN, SYGVQD (reference sequence). The CDR3 sequence is 12 residues long.

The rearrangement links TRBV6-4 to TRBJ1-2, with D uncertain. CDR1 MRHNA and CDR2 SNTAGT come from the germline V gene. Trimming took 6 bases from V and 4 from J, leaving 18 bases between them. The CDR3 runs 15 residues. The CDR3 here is CASSASVEGVYGYTF. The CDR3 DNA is TGTGCCAGCAGCGCCTCAGTGGAGGGTGTCTATGGCTACACCTTC.